Following are 16 T cell receptor beta chains from one sample sequenced in a study of T cells after yellow fever vaccination. TCRdb independently ran MiXCR on the 5' RACE reads; one entry per CDR3 protein. The sample includes approximately 510,000 distinct CDR3 sequences, roughly 22% of them seen just once. The sequenced sample was PBMCs, obtained about 21 days after the first yellow fever vaccination. The receptors originated from a man between 18 and 29 years old who received the YFV17D yellow fever vaccine.

CDR3 sequence: CSARDARGDTQYF. DNA for the CDR3: TGCAGTGCTAGAGATGCGAGAGGGGATACGCAGTATTTT. This chain uses TRBV20-1 with TRBJ2-3, with D possibly matching TRBD2 (5 bases). Germline V gene data show CDR1 as DFQATT and CDR2 as SNEGSKA (reference sequence). V lost 0 bases and J lost 6, with 10 bases in between. The CDR3 consists of 13 residues.

V is TRBV18 and J is TRBJ2-1; D may be TRBD1 or TRBD2 (5 bases each). V dropped 1 base and J dropped 8 bases, with 15 bases sitting between them. CDR1 KGHSH and CDR2 LQKENI come from the germline V gene. CDR3 length: 15 amino acids. CDR3 loop: CASSPRDQSRYEQFF. DNA of the CDR3: TGTGCCAGCTCACCACGGGACCAAAGCCGATATGAGCAGTTCTTC.

The chain employs TRBV20-1 and TRBJ2-1, with a weak D call TRBD2 (6 bases). Deletions cut 1 base from V and 1 base from J, with 11 bases between. This CDR3 comprises 15 residues. Germline loops: CDR1 DFQATT, CDR2 SNEGSKA (reference sequence). In DNA form, the CDR3 reads TGCAGTGCTAGAGTAACTAGCTCATCCTACAATGAGCAGTTCTTC. Residues: CSARVTSSSYNEQFF.

CDR3 DNA sequence: TGTGCCAGCAGTTTGTTAGGCAGTTTACAAGAGACCCAGTACTTC. Its translation: CASSLLGSLQETQYF. The chain employs TRBV27 and TRBJ2-5, with D uncertain. The CDR3 consists of 15 residues. Trimming shortened V by 3 bases and J by 2 bases, and 13 bases separated the two germline ends. Looked up from germline, CDR1 is MNHEY and CDR2 is SMNVEV (reference sequence).

This clonotype showed up just a few times. The rearrangement links TRBV3-1 to TRBJ2-2; 10 bases match TRBD2. Germline trimming cut 1 base from V and 8 bases from J; bases unmatched to any gene: 4. The length of the CDR3 is 15 residues. From germline, CDR1 is LGHDT and CDR2 YNNKEL (reference sequence). The CDR3 sequence is CASSQGTSGWGELFF. CDR3 bases: TGTGCCAGCAGCCAAGGGACTAGCGGTTGGGGGGAGCTGTTTTTT.

V and J are TRBV7-9 and TRBJ1-1; TRBD1 is a possible D gene (5 bases). The germline V gene encodes CDR1 SEHNR and CDR2 FQNEAQ (reference sequence). There are 16 residues in the CDR3. Trimming pared 4 bases from V and 11 bases from J, leaving 26 bases between. CDR3: CASSSRSLGQGSSAFF. CDR3 nucleotides: TGTGCCAGCAGCTCCCGTTCCTTAGGGCAGGGAAGTTCCGCTTTCTTT.

Many counts were recorded for this clonotype. This chain uses TRBV12-3 or TRBV12-4 with TRBJ1-2; 8 bases fit TRBD1. CDR3 length: 15 amino acids. The ends lost 3 bases at V and 4 bases at J; junction bases unmatched: 7. Written as DNA, the CDR3 is TGTGCCAGCAGTTTTTTGGACAGGGTCGTCTATGGCTACACCTTC. This gives the protein CASSFLDRVVYGYTF.

J is TRBJ2-3 and V is TRBV6-2 or TRBV6-3; D may match TRBD1 or TRBD2 (6 bases each). Germline CDR1 reads MNHEY; CDR2 reads SVGEGT. Trimming removed 8 bases at V and 5 bases at J, with 23 bases between. The CDR3 consists of 16 residues. The CDR3 here is CASVGGAGAIGDTQYF. The CDR3 DNA reads as TGTGCCAGCGTTGGAGGGGCAGGGGCCATCGGAGATACGCAGTATTTT.

This clonotype was counted a few times. In DNA form, the CDR3 reads TGTGCTAGTGCTCAATCCTACGAGCAGTACTTC. Translation gives CASAQSYEQYF. The chain recombines TRBV12-5 with TRBJ2-7; D uncertain. The CDR3 runs 11 residues. The V end lost 7 bases, the J end lost 1 base, and 5 bases lay between the germline ends. Per germline, CDR1 LGHNT and CDR2 FRNRAP.

This clonotype has a handful of counts. This sequence joins TRBV27 and TRBJ2-2; TRBD1 might be the D (6 bases). The CDR3 spans 17 residues. Per the germline V gene, CDR1 is MNHEY and CDR2 is SMNVEV (reference sequence). V lost 6 bases to trimming and J lost 1 base, with 18 bases between them. The CDR3 DNA follows: TGTGCCAGCAGGCATTATTCCACAGGGCTGAACACCGGGGAGCTGTTTTTT. Translated, it gives CASRHYSTGLNTGELFF.

This clonotype was counted ten times or more. The gene calls are TRBV7-9 and TRBJ1-1, with 7 bases that match TRBD1. The germline V gene encodes CDR1 SEHNR and CDR2 FQNEAQ (reference sequence). V dropped 3 bases and J dropped 1; count of bases not matched to a gene: 11. The CDR3 is made up of 17 amino acids. CDR3 amino acids: CASSLVGGGDPNTEAFF. The CDR3, as DNA: TGTGCCAGCAGCTTGGTCGGAGGGGGCGATCCGAACACTGAAGCTTTCTTT.

The chain couples TRBV7-9 to TRBJ2-2; 8 bases line up with TRBD2. Looked up from germline, CDR1 is SEHNR and CDR2 is FQNEAQ (reference sequence). This CDR3 is 16 amino acids long. The ends lost 5 bases at V and 4 bases at J; junction bases unmatched: 9. CDR3 in amino acids: CASSQTGLAGTGELFF. The CDR3, as DNA: TGTGCCAGCAGCCAGACGGGGCTAGCGGGCACCGGGGAGCTGTTTTTT.

This clonotype was counted ten times or more. V usage is TRBV5-6 and J usage is TRBJ2-1; 7 nucleotides agree with TRBD2. The V segment lost 1 base and the J segment 8 bases; nucleotides outside the gene matches: 3. In germline, CDR1 is SGHDT, CDR2 YYEEEE. This CDR3 is built from 13 residues. CDR3 protein: CASSLIRGDEQFF. Written as DNA, the CDR3 is TGTGCCAGCAGCTTGATACGGGGGGATGAGCAGTTCTTC.

This sequence joins TRBV5-1 and TRBJ2-5; D not certain. The CDR3 sequence is 11 residues long. The V and J ends lost 0 bases and 9 bases respectively, with 6 bases between them. Germline V gives CDR1 SGHRS, CDR2 YFSETQ. This CDR3 reads CASSLEAAQYF. The CDR3 DNA is TGCGCCAGCAGCTTGGAGGCGGCCCAGTACTTC. Drawing the rest from reference TRBV5-1 and TRBJ2-5, the complete variable domain is KAGVTQTPRYLIKTRGQQVTLSCSPISGHRSVSWYQQTPGQGLQFLFEYFSETQRNKGNFPGRFSGRQFSNSRSEMNVSTLELGDSALYLCASSLEAAQYFGPGTRLLVL.

This clonotype has a handful of counts. This chain links TRBV15 with TRBJ1-2; D gene ambiguous. The V end lost 0 bases, the J end lost 8 bases, and 10 bases lay between the germline ends. Germline CDR1 LNHNV, CDR2 YYDKDF (reference sequence). This CDR3 comprises 13 residues. This CDR3 reads CATSRDGSVGYTF. CDR3 nucleotides: TGTGCCACCAGCAGAGATGGGTCAGTCGGCTACACCTTC.

V is TRBV4-3 and J is TRBJ1-2; TRBD1 matches 7 bases. The CDR3 runs 13 residues. Germline-derived CDR1 and CDR2 are LGHNA and YSLEER. With V trimmed by 2 bases and J by 5 bases, 2 bases remained unmatched. The CDR3 nucleotides are TGCGCCAGCAGCCAAAGACAGGGATATGGCTACACCTTC. Its protein product is CASSQRQGYGYTF.